This is a list of T cell receptor beta chains from one sample in a study of cytomegalovirus exposure and HLA in healthy donors. Assay: immunoSEQ multiplex PCR; the TCRdb copy retains only in-frame clones and omits some. Here the sample spans under 200,000 clones, approximately 80% being singletons. Source material: PBMCs. All receptors come from a woman aged 40 to 50 in good health and CMV-seropositive. Each CDR3 is given with its conserved first and last residue. Fields, in order: J gene, V gene, clone size, D gene, CDR3 length, CDR3 DNA, CDR3 protein. A D gene is named only where the DNA matches it firmly. Clone sizes are given selectively: once, few, many, or a class where the clone is expanded.

TRBJ1-3 | TRBV5-6 | NA | NA | 16 | TGTGCCAGCAGTCCTGGGACTTTCTTCTCTGGAAACACCATATATTTT | CASSPGTFFSGNTIYF
TRBJ1-2 | TRBV11-2 | NA | NA | 15 | TGTGCCAGCAGCTTAGATCTGATGAGGGCAAGTGGCTACACCTTC | CASSLDLMRASGYTF
TRBJ2-6 | TRBV5-1 | NA | TRBD1 | 18 | TGCGCCAGCAGCTTGGCCGGGACAGGGGGTCTTGGGGCCAACGTCCTGACTTTC | CASSLAGTGGLGANVLTF
TRBJ1-1 | TRBV11-2 | once | NA | 11 | TGTGCCAGCAGCACCCGGACAGAAGCTTTCTTT | CASSTRTEAFF
TRBJ2-2 | TRBV9 | NA | NA | 14 | TGTGCCAGCAGCGTTCGGTCCGGGGCCGGGGAGCTGTTTTTT | CASSVRSGAGELFF
TRBJ2-7 | TRBV7-2 | NA | NA | 15 | TGTGCCAGCAGCTTGGCCCCACAGGGTCCTTACGAGCAGTACTTC | CASSLAPQGPYEQYF
TRBJ1-5 | TRBV21-1 | NA | NA | 17 | TGTGCCAGCAGCAAACCTGCCAGAAATAATAGCAATCAGCCCCAGCATTTT | CASSKPARNNSNQPQHF
TRBJ1-2 | TRBV30 | NA | NA | 14 | TGTGCCTGGAGCCCGGACAGAATCAACTATGGCTACACCTTC | CAWSPDRINYGYTF
TRBJ2-7 | TRBV30 | NA | NA | 13 | TGTGCCTGGAGTCGGGGGTCCAACTACGAGCAGTACTTC | CAWSRGSNYEQYF
TRBJ1-5 | TRBV5-4 | NA | TRBD1 | 15 | TGTGCCAGCAGCTTGGGGACAGGGGACAATCAGCCCCAGCATTTT | CASSLGTGDNQPQHF
TRBJ1-2 | TRBV15 | few | NA | 14 | TGTGCCACCAGGGAGACAGCACATCTTTATGGCTACACCTTC | CATRETAHLYGYTF
TRBJ1-4 | TRBV5-8 | NA | TRBD1 | 15 | TGTGCCAGCAGCCCTAACAGGGGGTGGAGTGAAAAACTGTTTTTT | CASSPNRGWSEKLFF
TRBJ1-2 | TRBV18 | NA | TRBD1 | 16 | TGTGCCAGCTCACCCTCCTCCGACAGGGGGGACTATGGCTACACCTTC | CASSPSSDRGDYGYTF
TRBJ2-1 | TRBV19 | NA | TRBD2 | 14 | TGTGCCAGTAGGACTAGCGGGAGTGGGAATGAGCAGTTCTTC | CASRTSGSGNEQFF
TRBJ2-2 | TRBV7-2 | NA | NA | 15 | TGTGCCAGCAGCTTAGCGGGGGGATACACCGGGGAGCTGTTTTTT | CASSLAGGYTGELFF
TRBJ2-3 | TRBV27 | NA | TRBD2 | 14 | TGTGCCAGCCCAAGACTAGCGGGAATTAATACGCAGTATTTT | CASPRLAGINTQYF
TRBJ2-5 | TRBV5-4 | NA | NA | 16 | TGTGCCAGCAGCTCTCAAGTGGGACTGCAGAAAGAGACCCAGTACTTC | CASSSQVGLQKETQYF
TRBJ1-1 | TRBV6-1 | NA | NA | 15 | TGTGCCAGCAGCCTACAGGGTACGGTGAACACTGAAGCTTTCTTT | CASSLQGTVNTEAFF
TRBJ1-1 | TRBV5-1 | NA | NA | 15 | TGCGCCAGCAGCTTGGTAGGGGAAACGGGCACTGAAGCTTTCTTT | CASSLVGETGTEAFF
TRBJ2-5 | TRBV18 | NA | TRBD1 | 13 | TGTGCCAGCTCATCAGGGGGCTTGGAGACCCAGTACTTC | CASSSGGLETQYF
TRBJ2-5 | TRBV7-8 | NA | NA | 15 | TGTGCCAGCAGCTTGGGCCTACTTTGGCAAGAGACCCAGTACTTC | CASSLGLLWQETQYF
TRBJ1-4 | TRBV19 | NA | TRBD1 | 14 | TGTGCCAGTAGTTTTCGACAGGGTAATGAAAAACTGTTTTTT | CASSFRQGNEKLFF
TRBJ1-1 | TRBV2 | NA | NA | 14 | TGTGCCAGCAGTGAGCGGCAGGGGAACACTGAAGCTTTCTTT | CASSERQGNTEAFF
TRBJ1-5 | TRBV19 | NA | TRBD1 | 18 | TGTGCCAGTAGTACCCAGCGTTTAGGGGGCCGGGGCAATCAGCCCCAGCATTTT | CASSTQRLGGRGNQPQHF
TRBJ2-7 | TRBV6-1 | NA | NA | 14 | TGTGCCAGCAGTGAAGCAGGGGGTGGTCACGAGCAGTACTTC | CASSEAGGGHEQYF
TRBJ2-7 | TRBV6-1 | NA | TRBD2 | 14 | TGTGCCAGCAGGACCCCGGACGGCGGGGGAGAGCAGTACTTC | CASRTPDGGGEQYF
TRBJ1-6 | TRBV5-1 | NA | TRBD1 | 14 | TGCGCCAGCAGTCAGGGGACAGGGGCTTCACCCCTCCACTTT | CASSQGTGASPLHF
TRBJ2-7 | TRBV6-5 | NA | NA | 13 | TGTGCCAGCAGTTACCGGATCAGGTACGAGCAGTACTTC | CASSYRIRYEQYF
TRBJ2-7 | TRBV30 | NA | TRBD2 | 15 | TGTGCCTGGAGTCCCTTAGCGGGGGTCTCCTACGAGCAGTACTTC | CAWSPLAGVSYEQYF
TRBJ2-1 | TRBV9 | NA | TRBD1 | 17 | TGTGCCAGCAGCGTAGCGGGACAGCCTCCCGGACGCAATGAGCAGTTCTTC | CASSVAGQPPGRNEQFF
TRBJ2-2 | TRBV7-9 | NA | NA | 15 | TGTGCCAGCAGCTTAATGTCAGGGGATGCCGGGGAGCTGTTTTTT | CASSLMSGDAGELFF
TRBJ1-2 | TRBV18 | NA | TRBD1 | 16 | TGTGCCAGCTCACCCCTATCCGGGGACAGACCCTATGGCTACACCTTC | CASSPLSGDRPYGYTF
TRBJ2-7 | TRBV12-5 | NA | TRBD1 | 13 | TGTGCTAGTGGTCGGGACAGGGGTTACGAGCAGTACTTC | CASGRDRGYEQYF
TRBJ2-5 | TRBV4-1 | NA | TRBD2 | 13 | TGCGCCAGCAGCCAGCGGGGGGAGGAGACCCAGTACTTC | CASSQRGEETQYF
TRBJ2-2 | TRBV27 | NA | TRBD2 | 14 | TGTGCCACCCGGGGGGACTACTACACCGGGGAGCTGTTTTTT | CATRGDYYTGELFF
TRBJ2-3 | TRBV2 | once | NA | 14 | TGTGCCAGCAAACCGGACAGCCCCCCAGATACGCAGTATTTT | CASKPDSPPDTQYF
TRBJ1-3 | TRBV19 | NA | NA | 16 | TGTGCCAGTAGTTCGCCGACACAAGGCTCTGGAAACACCATATATTTT | CASSSPTQGSGNTIYF
TRBJ1-2 | TRBV6-6 | NA | NA | 13 | TGTGCCAGCACCATACCCGGGAGTGAGGGCTACACCTTC | CASTIPGSEGYTF
TRBJ2-2 | TRBV27 | NA | TRBD2 | 14 | TGTGCCAGCAGTTTATCAGCGGGGACCGGGGAGCTGTTTTTT | CASSLSAGTGELFF
TRBJ1-3 | TRBV27 | NA | TRBD1 | 15 | TGTGCCAGCAGTTTAGGGACAGGGGCTGGAAACACCATATATTTT | CASSLGTGAGNTIYF
TRBJ1-2 | TRBV30 | NA | TRBD1 | 12 | TGTGCCCGGGACAGGCGTAACTATGGCTACACCTTC | CARDRRNYGYTF
TRBJ2-1 | TRBV7-2 | few | TRBD1 | 15 | TGTGCCAGCAGCCTTGACAGGGACGTATGGAATGAGCAGTTCTTC | CASSLDRDVWNEQFF
TRBJ2-5 | TRBV2 | NA | TRBD2 | 15 | TGTGCCAGCAGTGGGGGACTAGCGGGGCAAGAGACCCAGTACTTC | CASSGGLAGQETQYF
TRBJ2-5 | TRBV7-2 | NA | TRBD1 | 16 | TGTGCCAGCAGCTCGACAACCGGGACAGGGGGTGAGACCCAGTACTTC | CASSSTTGTGGETQYF
TRBJ2-1 | TRBV7-2 | NA | NA | 13 | TGTGCCAGCAGGACCCCTGGGGCAAATGAGCAGTTCTTC | CASRTPGANEQFF
TRBJ2-1 | TRBV10-3 | NA | TRBD2 | 16 | TGTGCCATCAGCCCCCCCACTAGCGGGAGAGGGGGGGAGCAGTTCTTC | CAISPPTSGRGGEQFF
TRBJ2-5 | TRBV10-2 | NA | NA | 11 | TGCGCCAGCAGATCAGTAGAGACCCAGTACTTC | CASRSVETQYF
TRBJ2-3 | TRBV6-5 | NA | NA | 14 | TGTGCCAGCAGCCTATTACTAGAATCAGATACGCAGTATTTT | CASSLLLESDTQYF
TRBJ1-2 | TRBV19 | NA | TRBD1 | 13 | TGTGTCAGTATAGGGACAGGGGGCGGTGGCTACACCTTC | CVSIGTGGGGYTF
TRBJ2-2 | TRBV6-6 | NA | TRBD2 | 16 | TGTGCCAGCAGCCTCGGACTAGCGGGAAGGTCCGGGGAGCTGTTTTTT | CASSLGLAGRSGELFF
TRBJ1-4 | TRBV29-1 | NA | NA | 10 | TGCAGCGTTTTTCAGGAAAAACTGTTTTTT | CSVFQEKLFF
TRBJ2-5 | TRBV27 | once | TRBD2 | 15 | TGTGCCAGCAGTGATAGCGGGAGGGGGTCAGAGACCCAGTACTTC | CASSDSGRGSETQYF
TRBJ1-3 | TRBV6-8 | NA | NA | 16 | TGTGCCAGCATCCCTGCAACACCATACTCTGGAAACACCATATATTTT | CASIPATPYSGNTIYF
TRBJ2-7 | TRBV7-9 | NA | TRBD2 | 17 | TGTTCCAGCAGCTTTAAAGGTAGCGGGAGCGGAGCCTACGAGCAGTACTTC | CSSSFKGSGSGAYEQYF
TRBJ1-1 | TRBV5-4 | few | TRBD1 | 16 | TGTGCCAGCAGCTCTACCGGGACAGCCCTGAACACTGAAGCTTTCTTT | CASSSTGTALNTEAFF
TRBJ2-7 | TRBV19 | NA | TRBD1 | 14 | TGTGCCAGTAGTGAGACAGGGAACGGCTACGAGCAGTACTTC | CASSETGNGYEQYF
TRBJ2-1 | TRBV5-1 | NA | TRBD2 | 16 | TGCGCCAGCAGCTACCCCGGGGAGGGGTCCTACAATGAGCAGTTCTTC | CASSYPGEGSYNEQFF
TRBJ1-3 | TRBV5-1 | once | TRBD1 | 16 | TGCGCCAGCAGCTACTACGGACAGGGTCTAGGAAACACCATATATTTT | CASSYYGQGLGNTIYF
TRBJ1-3 | TRBV6-1 | NA | NA | 14 | TGTGCCAGCAGTGAAGCTAAGGGGGGAAACACCATATATTTT | CASSEAKGGNTIYF
TRBJ2-2 | TRBV2 | NA | NA | 15 | TGTGCCAGCAGTGGGCAGGGGATGAGCACCGGGGAGCTGTTTTTT | CASSGQGMSTGELFF